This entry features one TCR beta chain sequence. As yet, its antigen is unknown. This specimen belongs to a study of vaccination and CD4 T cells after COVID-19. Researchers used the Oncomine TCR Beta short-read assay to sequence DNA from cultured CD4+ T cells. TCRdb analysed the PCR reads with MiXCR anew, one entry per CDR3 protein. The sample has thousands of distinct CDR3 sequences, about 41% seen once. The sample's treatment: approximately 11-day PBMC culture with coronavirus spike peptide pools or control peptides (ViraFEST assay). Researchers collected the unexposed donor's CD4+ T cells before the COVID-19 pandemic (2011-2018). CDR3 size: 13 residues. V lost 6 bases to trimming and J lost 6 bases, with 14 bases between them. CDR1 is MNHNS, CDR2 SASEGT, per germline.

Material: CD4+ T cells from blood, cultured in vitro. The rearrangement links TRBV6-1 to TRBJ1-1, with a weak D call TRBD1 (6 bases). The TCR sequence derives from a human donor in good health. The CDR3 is CASRLTGRAEAFF. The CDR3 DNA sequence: TGTGCCAGCAGACTTACAGGGAGGGCTGAAGCTTTCTTT.